The clone carrying this T cell receptor (beta chain) was seen a handful of times. This sample is part of a study of cytomegalovirus exposure and HLA in healthy donors. The germline V gene has CDR1 MNHNY and CDR2 SVGAGI (reference sequence). Losses at the gene ends were 0 bases for V and 8 bases for J; bases not matched to a gene: 3. The CDR3 extends over 14 amino acids. A multiplex PCR was run with 60 Vbeta primers and 13 Jbeta primers. Sequenced by immunoSEQ multiplex PCR; TCRdb stores in-frame clones only, minus some. In the table there are just over 150,000 clones, 78% of which are singletons. The V call is TRBV6-6, the J call TRBJ1-4; TRBD1 agrees at 7 bases. The origin of this receptor is a woman aged 40-49 years in good health and CMV-seronegative. The sample was PBMCs. The CDR3 nucleotides are TGTGCCAGCAGTTACTCTGAGGGGGCCGAAAAACTGTTTTTT. Protein: CASSYSEGAEKLFF.